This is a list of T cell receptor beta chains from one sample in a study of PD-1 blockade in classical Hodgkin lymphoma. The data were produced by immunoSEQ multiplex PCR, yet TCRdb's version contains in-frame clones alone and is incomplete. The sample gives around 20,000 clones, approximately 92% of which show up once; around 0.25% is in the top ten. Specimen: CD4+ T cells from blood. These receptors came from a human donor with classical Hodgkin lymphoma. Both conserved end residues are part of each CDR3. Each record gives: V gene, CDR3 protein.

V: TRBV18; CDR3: CASSPGLGETKNIQYF
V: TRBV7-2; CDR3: CASSFISHMNTEAFF
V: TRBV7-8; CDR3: CASSLEKGSYEQYF
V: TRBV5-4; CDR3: CASSGASTDTQYF
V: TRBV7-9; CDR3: CASSLDPLGQKTQYF
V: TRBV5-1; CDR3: CASSTRQEGKETQYF
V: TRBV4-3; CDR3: CASSQEVRRGGTEAFF
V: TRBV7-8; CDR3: CASSSWAGGVGTGELFF
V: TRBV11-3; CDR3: CASSLWTGTNTEAFF
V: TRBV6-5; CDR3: CASSYGGQSNTEAFF
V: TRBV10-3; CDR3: CAISETSRYNSPLHF
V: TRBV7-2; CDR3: CASSLDGGRGTEAFF
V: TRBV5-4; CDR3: CASSLGSRAPHEQYF
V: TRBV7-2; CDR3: CASSLGGGNQPQHF
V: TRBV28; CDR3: CASSELAGGLETQYF
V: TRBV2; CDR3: CASSVSQSTNYGYTF
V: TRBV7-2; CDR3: CASGRPSGNTIYF
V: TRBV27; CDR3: CASSLTSGGAEAFF
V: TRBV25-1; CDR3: CASIGRTNEKLFF
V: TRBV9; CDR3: CASSVGTGFVYEQYF
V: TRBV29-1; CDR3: CSVVRLGSYGYTF
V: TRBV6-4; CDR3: CASSPEFGGPRFSSYNEQFF
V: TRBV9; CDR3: CASSVRAGVFLGNQPQHF
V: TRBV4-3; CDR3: CASSSQARAVDYGYTF
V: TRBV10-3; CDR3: CAISESSGGPGQNIQYF
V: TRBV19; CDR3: CASSILEGTIYF
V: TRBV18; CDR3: CASAPGYTEAFF
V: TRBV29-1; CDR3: CSVSGGSGAGTSDRGEQYF
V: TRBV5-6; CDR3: CASSLDGVGAYEQYF
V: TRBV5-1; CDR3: CASSIRDTAASTQYF
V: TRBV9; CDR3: CASSVEGVSNQPQHF
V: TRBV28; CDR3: CASGGRLAAKPYEQYF
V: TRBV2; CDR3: CASSPGQDEQYF
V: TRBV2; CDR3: CASKRLAGGGSHYNEQFF
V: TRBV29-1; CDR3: CSVSSWDRMDF
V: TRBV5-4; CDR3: CASSPPGRRVNTEAFF
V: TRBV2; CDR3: CASRGQPSVGEKLFF
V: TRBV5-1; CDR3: CASSSIGQGDGYTF
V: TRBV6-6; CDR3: CASSYDRLAKKYF
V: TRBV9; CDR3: CASSGTTPGSVADTQYF
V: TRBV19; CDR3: CASTKVGLGTEAFF
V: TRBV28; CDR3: CASSFGQGPLAFQYF